The 24 T cell receptor beta chains below come from one sample, sequenced in a study of T cells after yellow fever vaccination (dated 2019 in TCRdb). The library was obtained by 5' RACE. Sequencing instrument: Illumina NovaSeq 6000. TCRdb itself trimmed the public reads at Q25 with fastp, ran MiXCR and retained productive beta chains. Every entry covers one CDR3 protein and lists the most common genes and DNA from its rows. The table for this sample lists about 330,000 distinct CDR3 sequences; 4.1% of them were counted only once. The ten largest account for 20% to 25% of the sample. The meaning of the sample's treatment or condition label: live attenuated yellow fever vaccine strain. Sequencing used PBMCs, obtained 5 days after the yellow fever booster vaccination. Source of these receptors: a young man who received the YFV17D yellow fever vaccine.

This clonotype was detected only a few times. The J gene is TRBJ2-1, the V gene TRBV5-1; 10 bases are shared with TRBD2. The CDR3 has 15 residues. V trimming: 0 bases; J trimming: 7 bases; junction bases outside the gene matches: 4. In germline, CDR1 is SGHRS, CDR2 YFSETQ. CDR3 coding DNA: TGCGCCAGCAGCTTGGAACTAGCGGGGCGAAATGAGCAGTTCTTC. Protein sequence: CASSLELAGRNEQFF.

The chain couples TRBV11-2 to TRBJ1-2; D is unresolved. The CDR3 has 13 amino acids. Between the trimmed V and J ends, which lost 5 bases and 4 bases, there was a span of 11 bases. In germline, CDR1 is SGHAT, CDR2 FQNNGV. The CDR3 sequence: CASSRRSGYGYTF. DNA for the CDR3: TGTGCCAGCAGCCGCAGGAGTGGCTATGGCTACACCTTC.

This clonotype was picked up a small number of times. This CDR3 is CASSLAEGYNSPLHF. The DNA for the CDR3 is TGTGCCAGCAGTTTAGCGGAGGGTTATAATTCACCCCTCCACTTT. The chain employs TRBV12-3 or TRBV12-4 and TRBJ1-6; D not certain. CDR3 size: 15 residues. V dropped 0 bases and J dropped 4 bases, with 7 bases sitting between them.

The chain combines TRBV7-2 with TRBJ2-5; 11 nucleotides align to TRBD1. Germline CDR1 reads SGHTA; CDR2 reads FQGNSA. Trimming cost V 3 bases and J 5 bases; bases outside gene matches: 2. This CDR3 comprises 14 residues. The CDR3 protein is CASSFRTGGETQYF. CDR3 in DNA: TGTGCCAGCAGCTTCCGGACAGGGGGCGAGACCCAGTACTTC.

The chain links TRBV28 to TRBJ2-7, with 10 bases identical to TRBD1. V trimming: 3 bases; J trimming: 7 bases; junction bases outside the gene matches: 9. The CDR3 totals 15 residues. The germline gives CDR1 MDHEN, CDR2 SYDVKM. The CDR3 is CASSFPGDRGVEQYV. The DNA of the CDR3 is TGTGCCAGCAGTTTCCCTGGGGACAGGGGAGTGGAGCAGTACGTC.

In its sample, this clonotype was seen many times. The gene calls are TRBV20-1 and TRBJ2-2, with D possibly TRBD1 on 6 matching bases. Germline CDR1 DFQATT, CDR2 SNEGSKA (reference sequence). The CDR3 is made up of 14 amino acids. V was clipped by 0 bases and J by 5 bases, with 10 bases between them. The CDR3 bases are TGCAGTGCTAGAGACCCCAGGGGTACCGGGGAGCTGTTTTTT. It yields the protein CSARDPRGTGELFF.

This clonotype was picked up a small number of times. The chain has TRBV4-1 and TRBJ2-3; TRBD2 matches at 10 bases. Germline V lookup: CDR1 MGHRA, CDR2 YSYEKL. This CDR3 contains 17 residues. V was clipped by 8 bases and J by 6 bases; unmatched bases: 17. The CDR3 DNA follows: TGCGCCAGCTCCCGGGGGGGACTAGCGCTAGCGGGCGATACGCAGTATTTT. This encodes CASSRGGLALAGDTQYF.

This clonotype was recorded many times. The chain employs TRBV4-3 and TRBJ2-3, with 9 bases that match TRBD2. CDR3 length equals 16 residues. Trimming took 3 bases from V and 2 from J; bases not matched to a gene: 6. Germline values: CDR1 LGHNA, CDR2 YSLEER. Here the CDR3 reads CASSQGTSSFTDTQYF. The CDR3 DNA reads as TGCGCCAGCAGCCAGGGGACTAGCTCTTTCACAGATACGCAGTATTTT.

This clonotype was seen at least ten times. The chain links TRBV30 to TRBJ1-1, with D possibly being TRBD1 (6 bases). Per germline, CDR1 GTSNPN and CDR2 SVGIG (reference sequence). CDR3 length: 11 amino acids. V dropped 0 bases and J dropped 10 bases, with 9 bases sitting between them. CDR3 bases: TGTGCCTGGAGTGTTGGGGGGGCAGCTTTCTTT. This sequence encodes CAWSVGGAAFF.

This clonotype has at least ten counts. The chain links TRBV28 to TRBJ2-5, with D uncertain. Trimming left V 6 bases short and J 5 bases short, with 13 bases between. CDR1 and CDR2 from the germline V gene are MDHEN and SYDVKM. CDR3 length: 13 amino acids. The CDR3 nucleotides read TGTGCCAGCAGGGAAGGCCTCTGGGAGACCCAGTACTTC. This gives the protein CASREGLWETQYF.

This sequence joins TRBV7-3 and TRBJ2-4; the D is unclear. The CDR3 runs to 13 residues. Germline CDR1 is SGHTA and CDR2 is FQGTGA. The V end lost 1 base, the J end lost 10 bases, and 11 bases lay between the germline ends. The CDR3 region has the DNA TGTGCCAGCAGCTTAAATGAAGCTGGGATTCAGTACTTC. It yields the protein CASSLNEAGIQYF. Looking up the rest from reference TRBV7-3 and TRBJ2-4 gives the full variable domain: GAGVSQTPSNKVTEKGKYVELRCDPISGHTALYWYRQSLGQGPEFLIYFQGTGAADDSGLPNDRFFAVRPEGSVSTLKIQRTERGDSAVYLCASSLNEAGIQYFGAGTRLSVL.

The chain joins TRBV7-9 to TRBJ2-2; D is perhaps TRBD1 or TRBD2 (5 bases each). Trimming left V 5 bases short and J 7 bases short, with 14 bases between. Per germline, CDR1 SEHNR and CDR2 FQNEAQ (reference sequence). The CDR3 totals 14 residues. The CDR3 DNA reads TGTGCCAGCAGCCCCCCCTGGGGGAGCGGGGAGCTGTTTTTT. This gives the protein CASSPPWGSGELFF.

The rearrangement joins TRBV7-3 to TRBJ2-3, with unresolved D. Trimming took 4 bases from V and 2 from J, leaving 7 bases between them. The V gene's germline CDR1 is SGHTA and CDR2 FQGTGA. The CDR3 runs to 13 residues. The CDR3 nucleotides read TGTGCCAGCAGCTCCCTATACACAGATACGCAGTATTTT. Protein product: CASSSLYTDTQYF. The complete variable domain, with remaining parts taken from reference TRBV7-3 and TRBJ2-3, reads GAGVSQTPSNKVTEKGKYVELRCDPISGHTALYWYRQSLGQGPEFLIYFQGTGAADDSGLPNDRFFAVRPEGSVSTLKIQRTERGDSAVYLCASSSLYTDTQYFGPGTRLTVL.

The chain links TRBV6-5 to TRBJ2-3, with 7 bases fitting TRBD2. The germline CDR1 and CDR2 sequences are MNHEY and SVGAGI. The trim removed 6 bases at V and 5 bases at J, leaving 11 bases unmatched. The CDR3 sequence is 15 residues long. The CDR3 spells CASSRLAEYQDTQYF. The DNA of the CDR3 is TGTGCCAGCAGCAGACTAGCAGAGTACCAAGATACGCAGTATTTT.

Only a few counts were recorded for this clonotype. The germline gene is not matched at one end of the junction; a read error may be the cause. The gene calls are TRBV30 and TRBJ1-1; D uncertain. The CDR3 extends over 13 amino acids. Looked up from germline, CDR1 is GTSNPN and CDR2 is SVGIG (reference sequence). In nucleotides, the CDR3 is TGTGCCCGGAGCCGACGGTCGAACACTGAAGCTTTCTTT. Residues: CARSRRSNTEAFF.

This clonotype was observed many times. The chain couples TRBV23-1 to TRBJ2-5; the match to TRBD1 covers 8 bases. TRBV23-1 qualifies as an ORF whose function is uncertain. V lost 2 bases and J lost 5; bases outside the gene matches: 10. This CDR3 has 16 amino acids. CDR3 coding DNA: TGCGCCAGCAGTCAACCTGACAGGGGAGGTTGGGAGACCCAGTACTTC. It codes for CASSQPDRGGWETQYF.

CDR3 region: CASSESAHIQYF. In DNA form, the CDR3 reads TGTGCCAGCAGTGAATCAGCGCACATTCAGTACTTC. The chain recombines TRBV25-1 with TRBJ2-4; unclear D gene. In germline, CDR1 is MGHDK, CDR2 SYGVNS. The germline V and J ends were trimmed by 1 base and 8 bases, with 6 bases remaining between them. The CDR3 length is 12 residues.

This clonotype showed up many times. V and J are TRBV28 and TRBJ2-5; tentatively, D is TRBD1 (6 bases). The V end lost 5 bases, the J end lost 1 base, and 11 bases lay between the germline ends. Germline lookup yields CDR1 MDHEN and CDR2 SYDVKM. The CDR3 covers 14 residues. Written as DNA, the CDR3 is TGTGCCAGCAGTCCCTGGACAGTCCAAGAGACCCAGTACTTC. It translates to CASSPWTVQETQYF.

This clonotype was picked up a small number of times. V gene TRBV20-1 combines with J gene TRBJ1-2; 12 bases match TRBD1. With V trimmed by 3 bases and J by 2 bases, 7 bases remained unmatched. The germline V gene encodes CDR1 DFQATT and CDR2 SNEGSKA (reference sequence). The CDR3 is 16 residues long. This CDR3 reads CSAREWGQGANYGYTF. The CDR3 DNA reads as TGCAGTGCTAGGGAGTGGGGACAGGGGGCGAACTATGGCTACACCTTC.

The sample holds a few counts of this clonotype. The chain has TRBV4-1 and TRBJ2-5, with a tentative D call TRBD2 (6 bases). Germline V gives CDR1 MGHRA, CDR2 YSYEKL. Trimming left V 5 bases short and J 7 bases short, with 8 bases between. The CDR3 consists of 11 residues. The CDR3 region is CASSVRGTQYF. The CDR3 DNA reads TGCGCCAGCAGCGTGCGGGGGACCCAGTACTTC.

A few counts support this clonotype. The chain joins TRBV7-2 to TRBJ2-3; TRBD2 agrees at 11 bases. Trimming took 4 bases from V and 13 from J; bases not matched to a gene: 10. The CDR3 is made up of 14 amino acids. In germline, CDR1 is SGHTA, CDR2 FQGNSA. DNA of the CDR3: TGTGCCAGCAGCTCCGTTAGCGGGGGGGGTCGTGAGTATTTT. Translation: CASSSVSGGGREYF.

The sample holds a few counts of this clonotype. The chain combines TRBV30 with TRBJ2-7; weak D call: TRBD1 (5 bases). This CDR3 contains 14 residues. Trimming took 7 bases from V and 1 from J, leaving 17 bases between them. CDR1 and CDR2 (germline): GTSNPN, SVGIG (reference sequence). CDR3 DNA: TGTGCCTCTATAGGGGCCCCCCTGTCCTACGAGCAGTACTTC. Translated, it gives CASIGAPLSYEQYF.

This clonotype was found a few times. The chain joins TRBV20-1 to TRBJ2-3, with 8 nucleotides matching TRBD2. V lost 4 bases to trimming and J lost 1 base; unmatched junction nucleotides: 4. CDR1 and CDR2 from the germline V gene are DFQATT and SNEGSKA (reference sequence). The CDR3 length is 14 residues. The CDR3 loop is CSANPAGGTDTQYF. The CDR3 nucleotides read TGCAGTGCTAACCCAGCGGGGGGCACAGATACGCAGTATTTT.

This clonotype was detected only a few times. The chain uses TRBV6-1 and TRBJ2-7, with a tentative D call TRBD1 (5 bases). CDR3 length: 14 residues. Trimming left V 1 base short and J 2 bases short, with 9 bases between. The V gene's germline CDR1 is MNHNS and CDR2 SASEGT. CDR3 nucleotide sequence: TGTGCCAGCAGTGAAGAGGGGCTGCCCTACGAGCAGTACGTC. It codes for CASSEEGLPYEQYV.